The T cell receptor beta chain described here comes from a study of response to subunit inactivated influenza vaccine. As for this clonotype: Its antigen is currently unknown.

Study results and limitations: There was a suggestion from the authors that each seasonal influenza vaccination recruits few new T cells.

The V gene's germline CDR1 is DFQATT and CDR2 SNEGSKA (reference sequence). The CDR3 has 15 amino acids. V lost 3 bases to trimming and J lost 4 bases, with 16 bases between them. TCRdb independently ran MiXCR on the RT-PCR reads; one entry per CDR3 protein. Among 450,000 to 550,000 distinct CDR3 sequences listed, around 25% were seen once. The TCR originated in a man aged 50-59 years who received an inactivated influenza vaccine. The rearrangement joins TRBV20-1 to TRBJ1-5; tentative D call: TRBD1 (5 bases). The sample was CD4+ T cells sorted from PBMCs, taken approximately 5 days after vaccination. CDR3 coding DNA: TGCAGTGCTAGGTCGTTTGGGGCACGAAATCAGCCCCAGCATTTT. It codes for CSARSFGARNQPQHF.